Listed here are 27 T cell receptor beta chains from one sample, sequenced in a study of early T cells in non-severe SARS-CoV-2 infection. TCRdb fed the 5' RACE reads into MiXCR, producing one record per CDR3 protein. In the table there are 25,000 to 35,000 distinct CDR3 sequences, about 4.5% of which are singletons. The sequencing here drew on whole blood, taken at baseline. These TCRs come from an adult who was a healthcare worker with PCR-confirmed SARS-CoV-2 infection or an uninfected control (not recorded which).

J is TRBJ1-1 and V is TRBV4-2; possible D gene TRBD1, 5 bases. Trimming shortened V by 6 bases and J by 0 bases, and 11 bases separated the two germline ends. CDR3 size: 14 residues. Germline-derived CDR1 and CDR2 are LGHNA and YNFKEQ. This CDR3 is CASSPRQMNTEAFF. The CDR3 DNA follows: TGTGCCAGCAGTCCACGACAGATGAACACTGAAGCTTTCTTT.

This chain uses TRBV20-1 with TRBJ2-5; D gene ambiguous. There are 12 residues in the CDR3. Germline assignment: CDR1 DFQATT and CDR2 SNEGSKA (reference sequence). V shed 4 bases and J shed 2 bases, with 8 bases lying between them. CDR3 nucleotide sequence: TGCAGTGCTATGGTCCAGCAAGAGACCCAGTACTTC. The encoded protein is CSAMVQQETQYF.

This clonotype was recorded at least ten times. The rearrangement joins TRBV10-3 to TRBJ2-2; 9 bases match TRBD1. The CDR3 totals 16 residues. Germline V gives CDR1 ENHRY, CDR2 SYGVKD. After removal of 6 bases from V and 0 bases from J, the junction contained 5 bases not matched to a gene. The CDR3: CAIRNRGRTNTGELFF. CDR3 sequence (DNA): TGTGCCATCAGGAACAGGGGGCGAACGAACACCGGGGAGCTGTTTTTT.

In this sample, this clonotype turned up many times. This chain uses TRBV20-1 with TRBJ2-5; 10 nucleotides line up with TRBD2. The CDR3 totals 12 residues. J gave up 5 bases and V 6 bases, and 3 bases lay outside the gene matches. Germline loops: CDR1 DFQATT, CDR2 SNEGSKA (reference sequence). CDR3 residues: CSALTSGETQYF. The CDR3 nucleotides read TGCAGTGCCCTGACTAGCGGGGAGACCCAGTACTTC.

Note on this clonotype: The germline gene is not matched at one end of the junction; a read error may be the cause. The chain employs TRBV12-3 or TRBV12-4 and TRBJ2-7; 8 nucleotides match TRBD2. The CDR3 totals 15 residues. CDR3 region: CASSLGQPGLGEQYF. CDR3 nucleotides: TGCGCCAGCAGTTTAGGGCAGCCGGGACTAGGCGAGCAGTACTTC.

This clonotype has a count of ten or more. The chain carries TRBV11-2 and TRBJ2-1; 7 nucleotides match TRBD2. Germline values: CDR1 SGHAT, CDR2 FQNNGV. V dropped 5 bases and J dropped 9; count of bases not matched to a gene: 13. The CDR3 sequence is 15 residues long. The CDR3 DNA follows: TGTGCCAGCAGCCCGGGAGGAGTTTTCCTTAGTGAGCAGTTCTTC. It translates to CASSPGGVFLSEQFF.

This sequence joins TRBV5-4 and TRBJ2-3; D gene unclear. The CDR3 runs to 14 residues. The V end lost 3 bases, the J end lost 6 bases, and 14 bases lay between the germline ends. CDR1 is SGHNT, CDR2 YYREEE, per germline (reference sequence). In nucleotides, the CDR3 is TGTGCCAGCAGCTCCACTGAGGCGGCGGATACGCAGTATTTT. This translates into CASSSTEAADTQYF.

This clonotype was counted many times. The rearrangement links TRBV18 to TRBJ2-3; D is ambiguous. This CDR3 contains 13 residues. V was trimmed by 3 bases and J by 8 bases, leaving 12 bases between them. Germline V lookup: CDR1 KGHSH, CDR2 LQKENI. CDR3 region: CASSPGIFSTQYF. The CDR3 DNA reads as TGTGCCAGCTCACCGGGAATCTTTAGTACGCAGTATTTT.

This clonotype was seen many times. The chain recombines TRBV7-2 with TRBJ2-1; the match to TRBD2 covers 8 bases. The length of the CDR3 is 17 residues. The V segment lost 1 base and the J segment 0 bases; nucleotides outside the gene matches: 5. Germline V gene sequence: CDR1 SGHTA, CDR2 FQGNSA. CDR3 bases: TGTGCCAGCAGCTTAGTGGTCGGGGGGGCCTCCTACAATGAGCAGTTCTTC. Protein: CASSLVVGGASYNEQFF.

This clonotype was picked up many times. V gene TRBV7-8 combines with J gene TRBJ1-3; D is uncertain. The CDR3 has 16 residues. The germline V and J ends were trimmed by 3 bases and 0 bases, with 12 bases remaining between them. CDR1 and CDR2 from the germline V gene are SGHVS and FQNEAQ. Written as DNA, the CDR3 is TGTGCCAGCAGCTTTGGGGAAGCAAACTCTGGAAACACCATATATTTT. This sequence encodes CASSFGEANSGNTIYF. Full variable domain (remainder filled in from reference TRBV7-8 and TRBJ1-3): GAGVSQSPRYKVAKRGQDVALRCDPISGHVSLFWYQQALGQGPEFLTYFQNEAQLDKSGLPSDRFFAERPEGSVSTLKIQRTQQEDSAVYLCASSFGEANSGNTIYFGEGSWLTVV.

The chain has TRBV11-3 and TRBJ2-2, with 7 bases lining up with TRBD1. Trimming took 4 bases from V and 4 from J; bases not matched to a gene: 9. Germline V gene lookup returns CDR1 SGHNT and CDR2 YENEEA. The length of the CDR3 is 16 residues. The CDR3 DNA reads TGTGCCAGCAGCTCCCCCCAAGGGGGCCTCACCGGGGAGCTGTTTTTT. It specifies CASSSPQGGLTGELFF.

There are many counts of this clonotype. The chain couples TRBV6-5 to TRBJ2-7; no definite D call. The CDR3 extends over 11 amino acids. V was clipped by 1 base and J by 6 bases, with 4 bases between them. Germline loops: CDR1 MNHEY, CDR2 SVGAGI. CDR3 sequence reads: CASSYWGEQYF. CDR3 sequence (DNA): TGTGCCAGCAGTTACTGGGGCGAGCAGTACTTC.

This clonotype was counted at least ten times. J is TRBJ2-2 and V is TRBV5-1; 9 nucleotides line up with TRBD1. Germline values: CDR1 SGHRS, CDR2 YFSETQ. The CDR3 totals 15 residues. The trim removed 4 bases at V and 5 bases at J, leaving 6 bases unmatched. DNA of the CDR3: TGCGCCAGCAGCGTGGAACAGGGGGCGACCGGGGAGCTGTTTTTT. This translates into CASSVEQGATGELFF. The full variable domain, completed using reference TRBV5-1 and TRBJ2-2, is KAGVTQTPRYLIKTRGQQVTLSCSPISGHRSVSWYQQTPGQGLQFLFEYFSETQRNKGNFPGRFSGRQFSNSRSEMNVSTLELGDSALYLCASSVEQGATGELFFGEGSRLTVL.

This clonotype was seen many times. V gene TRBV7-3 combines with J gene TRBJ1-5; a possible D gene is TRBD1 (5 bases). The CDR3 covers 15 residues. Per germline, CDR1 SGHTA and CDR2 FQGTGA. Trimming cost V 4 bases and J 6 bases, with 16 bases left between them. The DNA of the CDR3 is TGTGCCAGCAGCTGCCCCCCAGTTGGGACTCAGCCCCAGCATTTT. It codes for CASSCPPVGTQPQHF.

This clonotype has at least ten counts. The CDR3 loop reads CASRNSGASYEQYF. As DNA, the CDR3 is TGTGCCAGCAGAAACAGCGGGGCTTCCTACGAGCAGTACTTC. The rearrangement uses TRBV28 and TRBJ2-7, with 7 bases matching TRBD2. With 6 bases clipped from V and 1 base from J, the junction kept 6 bases outside the gene matches. Germline V gives CDR1 MDHEN, CDR2 SYDVKM. The CDR3 consists of 14 residues.

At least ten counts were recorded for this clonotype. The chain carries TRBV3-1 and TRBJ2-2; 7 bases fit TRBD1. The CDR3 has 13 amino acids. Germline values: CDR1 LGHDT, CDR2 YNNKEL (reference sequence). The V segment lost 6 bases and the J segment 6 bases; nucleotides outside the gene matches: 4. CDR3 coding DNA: TGTGCCAGCAGACAGGGGTTTTCCGGGGAGCTGTTTTTT. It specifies CASRQGFSGELFF.

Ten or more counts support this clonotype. The CDR3 spells CASSLEGADEKLFF. In DNA, the CDR3 is TGCGCCAGCAGCCTAGAGGGGGCCGATGAAAAACTGTTTTTT. The rearrangement joins TRBV4-3 to TRBJ1-4; 7 bases line up with TRBD1. After removal of 4 bases from V and 6 bases from J, the junction contained 5 bases not matched to a gene. This CDR3 is 14 amino acids long. The germline CDR1 and CDR2 sequences are LGHNA and YSLEER.

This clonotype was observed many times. The CDR3 region has the DNA TGTGCCAGCAAAGGGAGGCAGGGAGGGACCGGGGAGCTGTTTTTT. Amino acid sequence: CASKGRQGGTGELFF. The chain carries TRBV19 and TRBJ2-2; 7 bases map to TRBD2. Germline V gene data show CDR1 as LNHDA and CDR2 as SQIVND (reference sequence). The length of the CDR3 is 15 residues. Trimming cost V 9 bases and J 5 bases; bases outside gene matches: 12.

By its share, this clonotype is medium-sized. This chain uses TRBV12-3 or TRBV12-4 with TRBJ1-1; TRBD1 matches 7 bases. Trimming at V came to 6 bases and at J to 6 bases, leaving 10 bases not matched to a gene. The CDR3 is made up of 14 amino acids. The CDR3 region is CASRMKGAQAEAFF. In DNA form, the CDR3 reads TGTGCCAGCAGAATGAAGGGGGCGCAGGCTGAAGCTTTCTTT.

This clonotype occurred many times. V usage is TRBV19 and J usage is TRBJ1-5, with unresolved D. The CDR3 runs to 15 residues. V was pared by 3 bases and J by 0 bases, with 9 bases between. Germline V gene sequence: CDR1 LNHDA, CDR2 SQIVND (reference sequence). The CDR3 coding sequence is TGTGCCAGTAGTATTACGGCTTATAGCAATCAGCCCCAGCATTTT. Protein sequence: CASSITAYSNQPQHF.

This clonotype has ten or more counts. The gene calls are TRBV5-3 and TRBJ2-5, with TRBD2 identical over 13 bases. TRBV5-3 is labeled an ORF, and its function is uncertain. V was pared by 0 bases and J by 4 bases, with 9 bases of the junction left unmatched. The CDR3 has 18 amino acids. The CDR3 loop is CARSLARRLAGGGETQYF. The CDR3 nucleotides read TGTGCCAGAAGCTTGGCCAGGAGACTAGCGGGAGGAGGAGAGACCCAGTACTTC.

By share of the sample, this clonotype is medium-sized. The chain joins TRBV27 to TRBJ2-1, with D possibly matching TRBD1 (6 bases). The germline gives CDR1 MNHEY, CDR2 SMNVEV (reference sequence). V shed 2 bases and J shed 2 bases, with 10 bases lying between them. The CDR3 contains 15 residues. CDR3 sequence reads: CASSLQDRTYNEQFF. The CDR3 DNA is TGTGCCAGCAGTTTACAAGACAGGACCTACAATGAGCAGTTCTTC.

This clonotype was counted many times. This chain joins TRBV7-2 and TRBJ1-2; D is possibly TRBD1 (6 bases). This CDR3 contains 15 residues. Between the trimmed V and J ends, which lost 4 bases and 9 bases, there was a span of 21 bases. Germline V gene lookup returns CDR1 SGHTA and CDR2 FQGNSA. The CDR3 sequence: CASSYTKGQPQSYTF. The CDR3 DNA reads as TGTGCCAGCAGCTACACAAAAGGACAGCCACAGAGCTACACCTTC.

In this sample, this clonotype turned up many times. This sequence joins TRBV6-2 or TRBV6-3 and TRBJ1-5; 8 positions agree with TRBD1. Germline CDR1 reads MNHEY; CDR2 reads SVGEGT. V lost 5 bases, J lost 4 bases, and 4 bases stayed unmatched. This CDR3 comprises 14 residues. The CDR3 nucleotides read TGTGCCAGCAGTAAAAGGACAGGGAATCAGCCCCAGCATTTT. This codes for CASSKRTGNQPQHF.

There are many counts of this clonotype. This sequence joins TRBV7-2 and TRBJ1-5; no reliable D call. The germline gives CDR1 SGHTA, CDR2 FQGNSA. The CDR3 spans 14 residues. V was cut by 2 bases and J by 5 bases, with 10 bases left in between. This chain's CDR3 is CASSLMGQHQPQHF. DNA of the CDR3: TGTGCCAGCAGCTTAATGGGTCAACATCAGCCCCAGCATTTT.

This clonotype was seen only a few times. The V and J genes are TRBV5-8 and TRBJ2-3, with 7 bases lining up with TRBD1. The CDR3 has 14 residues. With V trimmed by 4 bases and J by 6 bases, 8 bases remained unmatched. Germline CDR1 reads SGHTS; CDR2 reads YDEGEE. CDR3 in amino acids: CASSRTGLLDTQYF. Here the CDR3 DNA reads TGTGCCAGCAGCCGGACAGGTTTATTGGATACGCAGTATTTT.

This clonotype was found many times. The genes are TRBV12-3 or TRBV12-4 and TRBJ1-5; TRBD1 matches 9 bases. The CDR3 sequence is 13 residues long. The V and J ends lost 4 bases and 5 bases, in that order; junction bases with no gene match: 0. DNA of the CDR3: TGTGCCAGCAGTTGGACAGGGGATCAGCCCCAGCATTTT. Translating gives CASSWTGDQPQHF.